This entry concerns a single T cell receptor beta chain. What it recognizes is unknown. The source of the sample is a study of T-cell memory formation after mild COVID-19. Across the whole study: Largely, TCR clusters stayed within a single donor. Study-wide results and caveats: Clones which contracted sat mainly in CM and EM if CD4+, and in EMRA if CD8+.

Germline V lookup: CDR1 MNHNY, CDR2 SVGAGI (reference sequence). V was trimmed by 2 bases and J by 4 bases, leaving 20 bases between them. The CDR3 consists of 17 residues. TCRdb passed the 5' RACE reads through MiXCR, listing each CDR3 protein once. The table includes approximately 65,000 distinct CDR3 sequences, around 17% detected once. The origin of this receptor is an adult woman who had mild COVID-19 (a few samples of this study predate the infection). Cell type and time point are not known. This chain uses TRBV6-6 with TRBJ1-2; the D is unclear. Sequenced material: PBMCs or a T cell subset sorted from them (not recorded which). The CDR3 coding sequence is TGTGCCAGCAGTTACCCCAACTATCGGACGGCATCCTATGGCTACACCTTC. This codes for CASSYPNYRTASYGYTF.